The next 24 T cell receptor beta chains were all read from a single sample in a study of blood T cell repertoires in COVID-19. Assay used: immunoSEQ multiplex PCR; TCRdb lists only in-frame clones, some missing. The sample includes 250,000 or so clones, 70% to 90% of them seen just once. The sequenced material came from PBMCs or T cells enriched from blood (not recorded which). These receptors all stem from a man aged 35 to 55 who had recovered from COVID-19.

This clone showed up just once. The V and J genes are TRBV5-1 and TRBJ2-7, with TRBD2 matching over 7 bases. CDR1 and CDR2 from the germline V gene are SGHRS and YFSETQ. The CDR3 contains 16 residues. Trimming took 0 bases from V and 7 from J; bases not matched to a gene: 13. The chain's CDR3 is CASSLEGGSYSWEQYF. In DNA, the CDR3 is TGCGCCAGCAGCTTGGAGGGCGGGAGCTACTCCTGGGAGCAGTACTTC.

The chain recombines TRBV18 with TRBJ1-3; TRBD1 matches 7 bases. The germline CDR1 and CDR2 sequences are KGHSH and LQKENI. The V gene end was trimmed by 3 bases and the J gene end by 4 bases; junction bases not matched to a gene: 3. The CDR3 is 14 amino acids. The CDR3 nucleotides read TGTGCCAGCTCACCGCAGGGGGACGGAAACACCATATATTTT. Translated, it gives CASSPQGDGNTIYF.

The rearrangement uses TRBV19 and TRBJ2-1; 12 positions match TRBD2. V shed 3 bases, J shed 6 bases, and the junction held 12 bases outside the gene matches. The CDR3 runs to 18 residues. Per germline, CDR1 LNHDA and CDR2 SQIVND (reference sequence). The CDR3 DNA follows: TGTGCCAGTAGTATTGGTCTAGCGGGGGGGGAGGACTTCAATGAGCAGTTCTTC. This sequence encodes CASSIGLAGGEDFNEQFF.

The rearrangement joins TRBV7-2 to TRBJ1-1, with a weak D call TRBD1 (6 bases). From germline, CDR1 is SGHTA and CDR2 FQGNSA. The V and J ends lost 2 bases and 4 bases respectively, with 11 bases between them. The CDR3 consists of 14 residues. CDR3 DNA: TGTGCCAGCAGCTTATTTACAGGGCGCACTGAAGCTTTCTTT. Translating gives CASSLFTGRTEAFF. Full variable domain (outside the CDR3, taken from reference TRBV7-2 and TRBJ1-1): GAGVSQSPSNKVTEKGKDVELRCDPISGHTALYWYRQSLGQGLEFLIYFQGNSAPDKSGLPSDRFSAERTGGSVSTLTIQRTQQEDSAVYLCASSLFTGRTEAFFGQGTRLTVV.

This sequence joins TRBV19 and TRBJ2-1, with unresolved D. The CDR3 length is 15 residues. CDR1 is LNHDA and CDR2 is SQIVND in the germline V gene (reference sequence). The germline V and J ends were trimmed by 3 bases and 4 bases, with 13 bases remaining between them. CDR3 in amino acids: CASSMPSVIYNEQFF. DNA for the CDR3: TGTGCCAGTAGTATGCCCAGCGTCATATACAATGAGCAGTTCTTC.

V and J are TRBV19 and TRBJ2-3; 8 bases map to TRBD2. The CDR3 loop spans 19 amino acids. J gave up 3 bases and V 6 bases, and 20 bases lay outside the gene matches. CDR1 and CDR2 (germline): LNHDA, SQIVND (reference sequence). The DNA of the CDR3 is TGTGCCAGTAGCCCCTGGGAGGATGTGGGACTAGATACGACAGATACGCAGTATTTT. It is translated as CASSPWEDVGLDTTDTQYF.

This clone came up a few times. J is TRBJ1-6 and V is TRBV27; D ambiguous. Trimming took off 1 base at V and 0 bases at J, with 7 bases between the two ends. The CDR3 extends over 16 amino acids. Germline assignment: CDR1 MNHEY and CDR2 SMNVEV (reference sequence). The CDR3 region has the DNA TGTGCCAGCAGTTTATATCCAGACTCCTATAATTCACCCCTCCACTTT. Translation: CASSLYPDSYNSPLHF.

The CDR3 region has the DNA TGTGCCAGCAGCCCCGGGGGGGGCGGAGGCAATGAGCAGTTCTTC. Its translation: CASSPGGGGGNEQFF. The rearrangement uses TRBV7-3 and TRBJ2-1; 8 bases are a match to TRBD2. V gave up 5 bases and J gave up 6 bases; unmatched junction bases: 9. Per the germline V gene, CDR1 is SGHTA and CDR2 is FQGTGA. CDR3 length: 15 amino acids.

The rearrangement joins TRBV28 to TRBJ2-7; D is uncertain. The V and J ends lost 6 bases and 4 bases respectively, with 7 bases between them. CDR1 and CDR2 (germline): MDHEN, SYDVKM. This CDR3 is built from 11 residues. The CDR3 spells CASRVEYEQYF. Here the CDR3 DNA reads TGTGCCAGCAGGGTCGAGTACGAGCAGTACTTC.

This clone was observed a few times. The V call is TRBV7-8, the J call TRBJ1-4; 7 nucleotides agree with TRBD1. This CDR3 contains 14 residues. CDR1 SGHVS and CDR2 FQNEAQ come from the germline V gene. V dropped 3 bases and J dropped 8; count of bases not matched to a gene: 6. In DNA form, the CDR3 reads TGTGCCAGCAGCTTGGAACAGGGGCCGGAAAAACTGTTTTTT. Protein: CASSLEQGPEKLFF.

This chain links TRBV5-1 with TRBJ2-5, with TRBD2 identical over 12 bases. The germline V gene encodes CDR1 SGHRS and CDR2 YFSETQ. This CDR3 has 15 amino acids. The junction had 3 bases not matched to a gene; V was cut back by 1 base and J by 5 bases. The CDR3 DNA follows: TGCGCCAGCAGCTTGCTGACTAGCGGGGGTGAGACCCAGTACTTC. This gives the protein CASSLLTSGGETQYF.

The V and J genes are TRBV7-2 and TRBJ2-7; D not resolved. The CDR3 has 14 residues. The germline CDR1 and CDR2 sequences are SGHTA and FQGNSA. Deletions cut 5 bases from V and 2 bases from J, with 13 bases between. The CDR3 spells CASSLFSGAYEQYF. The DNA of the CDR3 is TGTGCCAGCAGCCTGTTCAGTGGAGCCTACGAGCAGTACTTC.

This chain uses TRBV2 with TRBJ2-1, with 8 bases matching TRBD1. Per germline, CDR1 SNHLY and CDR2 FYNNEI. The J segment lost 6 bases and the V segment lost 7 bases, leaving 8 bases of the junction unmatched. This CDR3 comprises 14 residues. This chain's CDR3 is CASTWSRGLNEQFF. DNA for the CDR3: TGTGCCAGCACGTGGTCCAGGGGGCTCAATGAGCAGTTCTTC. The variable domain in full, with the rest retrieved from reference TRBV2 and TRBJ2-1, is EPEVTQTPSHQVTQMGQEVILRCVPISNHLYFYWYRQILGQKVEFLVSFYNNEISEKSEIFDDQFSVERPDGSNFTLKIRSTKLEDSAMYFCASTWSRGLNEQFFGPGTRLTVL.

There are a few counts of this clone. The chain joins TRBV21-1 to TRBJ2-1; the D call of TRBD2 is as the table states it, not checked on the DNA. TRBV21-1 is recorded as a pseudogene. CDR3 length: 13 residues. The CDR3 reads CASPRGRSNEQFF. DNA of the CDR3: TGTGCCTCCCCGCGGGGGCGTAGTAATGAGCAGTTCTTC.

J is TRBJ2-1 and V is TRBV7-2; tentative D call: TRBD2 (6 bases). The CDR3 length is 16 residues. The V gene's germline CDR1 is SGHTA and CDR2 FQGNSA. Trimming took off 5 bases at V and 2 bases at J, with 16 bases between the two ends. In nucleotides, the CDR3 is TGTGCCAGCAGCCGCCCCGGGACTCCTGCCTACAATGAGCAGTTCTTC. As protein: CASSRPGTPAYNEQFF.

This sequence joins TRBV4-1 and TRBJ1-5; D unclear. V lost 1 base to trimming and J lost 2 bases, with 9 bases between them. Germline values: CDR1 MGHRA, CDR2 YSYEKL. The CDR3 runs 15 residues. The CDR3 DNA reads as TGCGCCAGCAGCCAAGGCCACAGTGGCAATCAGCCCCAGCATTTT. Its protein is CASSQGHSGNQPQHF.

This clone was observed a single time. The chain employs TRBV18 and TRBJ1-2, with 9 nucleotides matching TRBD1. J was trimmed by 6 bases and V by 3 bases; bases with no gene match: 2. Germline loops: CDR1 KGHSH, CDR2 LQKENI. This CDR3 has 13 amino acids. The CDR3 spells CASSPGQGNGYTF. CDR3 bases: TGTGCCAGCTCACCCGGACAGGGGAATGGCTACACCTTC.

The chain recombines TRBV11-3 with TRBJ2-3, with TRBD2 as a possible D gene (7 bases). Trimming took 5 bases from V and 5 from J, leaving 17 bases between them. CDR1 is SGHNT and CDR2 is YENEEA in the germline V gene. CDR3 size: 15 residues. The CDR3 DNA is TGTGCCAGCAGCCAAAGAAAGGGGGGGTTAGATACGCAGTATTTT. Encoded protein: CASSQRKGGLDTQYF.

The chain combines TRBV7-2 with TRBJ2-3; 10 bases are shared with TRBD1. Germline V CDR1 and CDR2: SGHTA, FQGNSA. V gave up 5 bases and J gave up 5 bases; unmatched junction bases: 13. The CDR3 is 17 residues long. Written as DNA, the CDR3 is TGTGCCAGCAGCCAATATCCCGGGACAGGGGTACGAGATACGCAGTATTTT. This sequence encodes CASSQYPGTGVRDTQYF.

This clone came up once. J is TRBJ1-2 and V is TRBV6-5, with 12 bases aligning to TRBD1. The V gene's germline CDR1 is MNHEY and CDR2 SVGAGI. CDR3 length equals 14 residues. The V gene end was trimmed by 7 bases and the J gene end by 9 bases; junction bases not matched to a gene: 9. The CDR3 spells CASMRGQGAPSYTF. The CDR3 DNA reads TGTGCCAGCATGCGGGGACAGGGGGCGCCTAGCTACACCTTC.

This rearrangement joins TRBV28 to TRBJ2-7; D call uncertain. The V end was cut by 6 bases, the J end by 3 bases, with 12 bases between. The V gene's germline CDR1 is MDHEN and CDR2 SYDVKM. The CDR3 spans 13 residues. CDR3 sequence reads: CASSPPPYYEQYF. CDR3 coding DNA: TGTGCCAGCAGCCCCCCACCCTACTACGAGCAGTACTTC.

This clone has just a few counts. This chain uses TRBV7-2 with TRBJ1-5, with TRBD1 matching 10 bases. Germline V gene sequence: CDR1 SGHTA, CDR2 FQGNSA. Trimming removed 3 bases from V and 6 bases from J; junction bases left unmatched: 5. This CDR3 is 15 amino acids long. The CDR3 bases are TGTGCCAGCAGCTTCATGGGACAGGGGATTCAGCCCCAGCATTTT. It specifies CASSFMGQGIQPQHF.

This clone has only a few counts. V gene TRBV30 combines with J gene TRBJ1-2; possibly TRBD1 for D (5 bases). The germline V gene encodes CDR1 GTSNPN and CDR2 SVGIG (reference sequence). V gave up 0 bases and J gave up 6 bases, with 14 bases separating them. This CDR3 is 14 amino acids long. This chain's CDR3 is CAWSVLRGSDGYTF. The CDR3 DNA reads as TGTGCCTGGAGTGTACTCCGGGGGTCAGATGGCTACACCTTC.

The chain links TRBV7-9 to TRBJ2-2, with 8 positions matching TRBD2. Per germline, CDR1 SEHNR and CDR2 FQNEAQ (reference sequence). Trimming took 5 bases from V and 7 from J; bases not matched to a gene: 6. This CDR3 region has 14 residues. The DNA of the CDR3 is TGTGCCAGCAGCGCCGGGGGGGTTATCGGGGAGCTGTTTTTT. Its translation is CASSAGGVIGELFF.